Following are 27 T cell receptor beta chains from one sample sequenced in a study of regulatory T cells in long-lasting Graves disease. Building the TCR beta libraries relied on iRepertoire HTBI primers, and CDR3 regions underwent Arm-PCR. TCRdb independently ran MiXCR on the multiplex PCR reads; one entry per CDR3 protein. The table has more than 450,000 distinct CDR3 sequences, around 12% seen once; the top ten hold around 9.3%. Time point specified: newly diagnosed GD, antithyroid drugs for less than 3 months. The TCR library was made from RNA that had been extracted from PBMCs in TRIzol. These same records also appear under a second study, on T cells in Graves' hyperthyroidism and ophthalmopathy.

The material was peripheral blood mononuclear cells (PBMCs), obtained at new diagnosis, from a patient treated with antithyroid drugs. These receptors were collected from a woman in her 30s with Graves disease.

This clonotype was found once. CDR3 region: CASSLRQGYSTDTQYF. The CDR3 DNA reads as TGTGCCAGCAGCCTCCGACAGGGATACTCCACAGATACGCAGTATTTT. V usage is TRBV7-3 and J usage is TRBJ2-3; 7 nucleotides agree with TRBD1. The V segment lost 5 bases and the J segment 2 bases; nucleotides outside the gene matches: 10. The CDR3 is 16 amino acids. The germline V gene has CDR1 SGHTA and CDR2 FQGTGA.

The chain couples TRBV24-1 to TRBJ1-6; tentatively, D is TRBD1 (5 bases). This CDR3 has 15 amino acids. The germline V gene encodes CDR1 KGHDR and CDR2 SFDVKD. Trimming took off 1 base at V and 10 bases at J, with 13 bases between the two ends. CDR3 in amino acids: CATSDFNGGRSPLHF. CDR3 in DNA: TGTGCCACCAGTGATTTTAACGGGGGGAGGTCACCCCTCCACTTT.

In this sample, this clonotype turned up a few times. The chain combines TRBV27 with TRBJ2-1; the match to TRBD1 covers 10 bases. CDR1 MNHEY and CDR2 SMNVEV come from the germline V gene (reference sequence). The trim removed 4 bases at V and 10 bases at J, leaving 4 bases unmatched. The CDR3 covers 13 residues. The CDR3 sequence: CASSSQTGGEQFF. For the CDR3, the DNA is TGTGCCAGCAGTTCTCAGACAGGGGGCGAGCAGTTCTTC.

This clonotype was recorded many times. This sequence joins TRBV3-1 and TRBJ1-1, with D unresolved. CDR3 length: 13 amino acids. The V and J ends lost 4 bases and 2 bases respectively, with 8 bases between them. The V gene's germline CDR1 is LGHDT and CDR2 YNNKEL (reference sequence). CDR3 nucleotide sequence: TGTGCCAGCAGCCGATCTTTTAACACTGAAGCTTTCTTT. Its protein product is CASSRSFNTEAFF. The full variable domain, rest sourced from reference TRBV3-1 and TRBJ1-1, is DTAVSQTPKYLVTQMGNDKSIKCEQNLGHDTMYWYKQDSKKFLKIMFSYNNKELIINETVPNRFSPKSPDKAHLNLHINSLELGDSAVYFCASSRSFNTEAFFGQGTRLTVV.

This clonotype has ten or more counts. The genes are TRBV2 and TRBJ1-5; D unresolved. V shed 6 bases and J shed 4 bases, with 13 bases lying between them. Germline lookup yields CDR1 SNHLY and CDR2 FYNNEI. This CDR3 is built from 14 residues. The DNA of the CDR3 is TGTGCCAGCAGCCGGGGAGGGTCAAATCAGCCCCAGCATTTT. Residues: CASSRGGSNQPQHF.

This clonotype was seen a few times. The J gene is TRBJ2-1, the V gene TRBV19; 10 positions match TRBD2. The germline CDR1 and CDR2 sequences are LNHDA and SQIVND (reference sequence). With 3 bases clipped from V and 8 bases from J, the junction kept 13 bases outside the gene matches. CDR3 size: 17 residues. CDR3 DNA: TGTGCCAGTAGTATCACCTCCTGGGCTAGCGGGAGCTATGAGCAGTTCTTC. Protein: CASSITSWASGSYEQFF.

This clonotype has at least ten counts. This chain joins TRBV5-1 and TRBJ2-7; D remains unclear. The CDR3 has 13 residues. Trimming left V 2 bases short and J 3 bases short, with 9 bases between. Germline-derived CDR1 and CDR2 are SGHRS and YFSETQ. The CDR3 loop reads CASSFNDNYEQYF. The CDR3 DNA reads TGCGCCAGCAGCTTTAACGACAACTACGAGCAGTACTTC.

This clonotype was seen at least ten times. J is TRBJ2-6 and V is TRBV27; D gene ambiguous. The V end was cut by 3 bases, the J end by 1 base, with 19 bases between. This CDR3 has 19 residues. Germline CDR1 reads MNHEY; CDR2 reads SMNVEV (reference sequence). The CDR3 DNA reads as TGTGCCAGCAGTTTGTATGTCCCCAGAGCAACTTCTGGGGCCAACGTCCTGACTTTC. Its translation is CASSLYVPRATSGANVLTF.

This clonotype occurred many times. This chain joins TRBV12-3 or TRBV12-4 and TRBJ2-2; D uncertain. V lost 6 bases and J lost 3, with 11 bases in between. The CDR3 length is 14 residues. The CDR3 protein is CASSPPVYTGELFF. Here the CDR3 DNA reads TGTGCCAGCAGCCCCCCGGTATACACCGGGGAGCTGTTTTTT.

This clonotype was detected a few times. V usage is TRBV3-1 and J usage is TRBJ2-6; D might be TRBD1 or TRBD2, each matching 5 bases. Trimming removed 1 base from V and 4 bases from J, with 14 bases in between. The length of the CDR3 is 17 residues. The germline CDR1 and CDR2 sequences are LGHDT and YNNKEL (reference sequence). This chain's CDR3 is CASSQGFGAPGANVLTF. The CDR3 DNA is TGTGCCAGCAGCCAAGGGTTCGGGGCGCCCGGGGCCAACGTCCTGACTTTC.

At least ten counts were recorded for this clonotype. The rearrangement uses TRBV5-1 and TRBJ2-5; perhaps TRBD2 as D (6 bases). Germline V CDR1 and CDR2: SGHRS, YFSETQ. Trimming removed 8 bases at V and 5 bases at J, with 22 bases between. The CDR3 consists of 15 residues. The chain's CDR3 is CARRRSGPGEETQYF. DNA for the CDR3: TGCGCCAGACGTCGTAGCGGACCGGGCGAGGAGACCCAGTACTTC. The whole variable domain, remainder taken from reference TRBV5-1 and TRBJ2-5, is KAGVTQTPRYLIKTRGQQVTLSCSPISGHRSVSWYQQTPGQGLQFLFEYFSETQRNKGNFPGRFSGRQFSNSRSEMNVSTLELGDSALYLCARRRSGPGEETQYFGPGTRLLVL.

As concerns this clonotype: One junction end disagrees with the germline gene, perhaps due to a read error. The rearrangement uses TRBV5-6 and TRBJ2-2, with D tentatively TRBD2 (6 bases). The CDR3 is 16 residues long. CDR1 is SGHDT, CDR2 YYEEEE, per germline. The CDR3 region has the DNA TGTGCCAGCAGCAGGTATGGGGGGAGGATCACCGGGGAGCTATTTTTT. It is translated as CASSRYGGRITGELFF.

The rearrangement uses TRBV18 and TRBJ2-7; 8 positions match TRBD1. Germline loops: CDR1 KGHSH, CDR2 LQKENI. CDR3 size: 18 residues. J lost 3 bases, V lost 0 bases, and 13 bases had no gene match. CDR3 sequence reads: CASSPPTTGALGFYEQYF. The CDR3 DNA is TGTGCCAGCTCACCACCGACGACAGGGGCTTTGGGTTTCTACGAGCAGTACTTC. Variable domain in full (rest from reference TRBV18 and TRBJ2-7): NAGVMQNPRHLVRRRGQEARLRCSPMKGHSHVYWYRQLPEEGLKFMVYLQKENIIDESGMPKERFSAEFPKEGPSILRIQQVVRGDSAAYFCASSPPTTGALGFYEQYFGPGTRLTVT.

The table lists this clonotype with a few counts. The V call is TRBV7-3, the J call TRBJ2-5; D is perhaps TRBD2 (7 bases). The V and J ends lost 1 base and 3 bases respectively, with 9 bases between them. Per germline, CDR1 SGHTA and CDR2 FQGTGA. The length of the CDR3 is 14 residues. The CDR3 nucleotides read TGTGCCAGCAGCTTAAGGGGGGGCGAAGAGACCCAGTACTTC. Translating gives CASSLRGGEETQYF.

This clonotype was detected ten times or more. Here the CDR3 reads CASSVEGLAGNEQFF. For the CDR3, the DNA is TGTGCCAGCAGCGTAGAGGGACTAGCGGGTAATGAGCAGTTCTTC. The chain uses TRBV9 and TRBJ2-1; the match to TRBD2 covers 12 bases. With V trimmed by 0 bases and J by 7 bases, 2 bases remained unmatched. The CDR3 runs 15 residues. Per the germline V gene, CDR1 is SGDLS and CDR2 is YYNGEE.

On this clonotype: This is likely an artifact of a read error, given a far larger clone one base away. The chain joins TRBV6-2 or TRBV6-3 to TRBJ2-3, with a possible D match to TRBD1 (5 bases). CDR1 and CDR2 (germline): MNHEY, SVGEGT. V was clipped by 0 bases and J by 6 bases, with 13 bases between them. The CDR3 runs to 15 residues. Here the CDR3 reads CASSYSRRVGDTQYF. DNA for the CDR3: TGTGCCAGCAGTTACTCACGCAGGGTCGGGGATACGCAGTATTTT.

There are many counts of this clonotype. CDR3 nucleotide sequence: TGTGCCAGCAGAATTCCGGGACGCCGAAGCAATCAGCCCCAGCATTTT. Protein: CASRIPGRRSNQPQHF. The chain links TRBV28 to TRBJ1-5, with D possibly TRBD1 on 5 matching bases. The germline CDR1 and CDR2 sequences are MDHEN and SYDVKM. V dropped 6 bases and J dropped 1 base, with 16 bases sitting between them. This CDR3 has 16 residues.

The table lists this clonotype with a few counts. The V and J genes are TRBV7-3 and TRBJ2-3; the D gene is possibly TRBD1 (7 bases). Germline V gives CDR1 SGHTA, CDR2 FQGTGA. V lost 4 bases and J lost 0, with 11 bases in between. The CDR3 length is 15 residues. CDR3 amino acids: CASSSGGGSTDTQYF. The CDR3 DNA is TGTGCCAGCAGCTCAGGGGGAGGAAGCACAGATACGCAGTATTTT.

This clonotype was observed a handful of times. The J gene is TRBJ2-2, the V gene TRBV7-2; D might be TRBD1 (6 bases). Between the trimmed V and J ends, which lost 2 bases and 5 bases, there was a span of 15 bases. The CDR3 spans 16 residues. Germline V gene lookup returns CDR1 SGHTA and CDR2 FQGNSA. In DNA, the CDR3 is TGTGCCAGCAGCTTAATTACAGGGCGAATTACCGGGGAGCTGTTTTTT. This encodes CASSLITGRITGELFF.

This clonotype was counted only a few times. The junction departs from germline at one end; a sequencing error may be responsible. The chain carries TRBV28 and TRBJ2-5; possibly TRBD1 or TRBD2 for D (5 bases each). This CDR3 region has 15 residues. CDR1 MDHEN and CDR2 SYDVKM come from the germline V gene. The CDR3 loop is CASRDLDGAQGTQYF. The DNA for the CDR3 is TGTGCCAGCAGGGATCTCGACGGGGCACAAGGGACCCAGTACTTC.

The chain couples TRBV7-9 to TRBJ1-6, with no clear D. V was clipped by 7 bases and J by 7 bases, with 11 bases between them. There are 13 residues in the CDR3. CDR1 SEHNR and CDR2 FQNEAQ come from the germline V gene (reference sequence). In nucleotides, the CDR3 is TGTGCCAGCACTGCAGTTCCAAATTCACCCCTCCACTTT. This gives the protein CASTAVPNSPLHF. The variable domain in full, completed from reference TRBV7-9 and TRBJ1-6, reads DTGVSQNPRHKITKRGQNVTFRCDPISEHNRLYWYRQTLGQGPEFLTYFQNEAQLEKSRLLSDRFSAERPKGSFSTLEIQRTEQGDSAMYLCASTAVPNSPLHFGNGTRLTVT.

This clonotype was picked up many times. J is TRBJ2-7 and V is TRBV12-5; D might be TRBD2 (6 bases). V lost 4 bases and J 6 bases, leaving 13 bases between the germline ends. This CDR3 has 13 amino acids. Germline V gene lookup returns CDR1 LGHNT and CDR2 FRNRAP. The CDR3 coding sequence is TGTGCTAGTGGTTCCCGCCTCGGGGGCGAGCAGTACTTC. Amino acids: CASGSRLGGEQYF.

In its sample, this clonotype was seen many times. This chain links TRBV29-1 with TRBJ2-7, with 10 nucleotides matching TRBD1. J was trimmed by 1 base and V by 6 bases; bases with no gene match: 3. This CDR3 contains 13 residues. Germline V gives CDR1 SQVTM, CDR2 ANQGSEA. CDR3 nucleotides: TGCAGCGTCCGGACAGGGGGATCCTACGAGCAGTACTTC. Translating it yields CSVRTGGSYEQYF.

This clonotype was detected many times. The V gene is TRBV9, the J gene TRBJ1-1; weak D call: TRBD1 (5 bases). CDR1 and CDR2 from the germline V gene are SGDLS and YYNGEE. There are 14 residues in the CDR3. V was cut by 4 bases and J by 7 bases, with 17 bases left in between. This chain's CDR3 is CASSPSRDSGEAFF. The CDR3 nucleotides are TGTGCCAGCAGCCCAAGCCGGGACTCAGGTGAAGCTTTCTTT.

This clonotype was counted a few times. This sequence joins TRBV20-1 and TRBJ2-7; 9 nucleotides line up with TRBD1. The germline V gene has CDR1 DFQATT and CDR2 SNEGSKA (reference sequence). V was pared by 4 bases and J by 0 bases, with 7 bases of the junction left unmatched. The CDR3 runs 15 residues. CDR3 DNA sequence: TGCAGTGCTAACCGATTGGGACAGGGCTCCTACGAGCAGTACTTC. Protein product: CSANRLGQGSYEQYF.

This clonotype was recorded a few times. The chain employs TRBV5-4 and TRBJ1-1, with unresolved D. V was cut by 6 bases and J by 5 bases, with 26 bases left in between. Germline V gene data show CDR1 as SGHNT and CDR2 as YYREEE (reference sequence). The CDR3 covers 17 residues. In nucleotides, the CDR3 is TGTGCCAGCACCCCTCTTCCCCGCGGACGGTACGTGACTGAAGCTTTCTTT. This encodes CASTPLPRGRYVTEAFF.

The rearrangement joins TRBV7-9 to TRBJ2-5, with D unresolved. Per the germline V gene, CDR1 is SEHNR and CDR2 is FQNEAQ (reference sequence). The CDR3 totals 10 residues. V lost 6 bases and J 5 bases, leaving 4 bases between the germline ends. The CDR3 DNA follows: TGTGCCAGCAGTTGGGAGACCCAGTACTTC. As protein: CASSWETQYF.